These 27 T cell receptor beta chains came from one sample sequenced in a study of spatial heterogeneity in lung cancer. TCRdb called the 5' RACE reads again in MiXCR, with one record for every CDR3 protein. The sample has about 30,000 distinct CDR3 sequences; 5% to 6% are singletons. Time point noted: blood at routine non-recurrence follow-up after resection. Without sorting, whole RNA was sequenced from tumor, nontumor lung or frozen PBMC. Source: PBMCs, taken at follow-up. These receptors came from a male donor with early-stage non-small cell lung cancer.

The table lists this clonotype with many counts. The V and J genes are TRBV12-3 or TRBV12-4 and TRBJ1-5; TRBD1 matches at 8 bases. The CDR3 is 14 residues long. Losses at the gene ends were 1 base for V and 7 bases for J; bases not matched to a gene: 3. As DNA, the CDR3 is TGTGCCAGCAGTTTAGACAGGGGGGGACAGCCCCAGCATTTT. Its protein product is CASSLDRGGQPQHF.

Many counts were recorded for this clonotype. The chain links TRBV20-1 to TRBJ2-7; TRBD1 is a possible D gene (6 bases). The CDR3 is 16 amino acids. The V and J ends lost 0 bases and 9 bases respectively, with 24 bases between them. Germline CDR1 DFQATT, CDR2 SNEGSKA (reference sequence). CDR3 nucleotides: TGCAGTGCTAGAGATAGTAGGGCAGGGGCCACTTCCAGGCAGTACGTC. It specifies CSARDSRAGATSRQYV.

In this sample, this clonotype turned up many times. V usage is TRBV4-2 and J usage is TRBJ1-1; D gene unclear. The CDR3 loop spans 13 amino acids. Germline V gene data show CDR1 as LGHNA and CDR2 as YNFKEQ. The germline V and J ends were trimmed by 3 bases and 3 bases, with 8 bases remaining between them. The CDR3 bases are TGTGCCAGCAGCCACCAGGATGACACTGAAGCTTTCTTT. Protein: CASSHQDDTEAFF.

This clonotype was counted many times. The chain uses TRBV9 and TRBJ2-3; a weak D match, TRBD1 (5 bases). CDR1 is SGDLS, CDR2 YYNGEE, per germline. V shed 2 bases and J shed 2 bases, with 12 bases lying between them. The CDR3 contains 15 residues. The CDR3 sequence: CASSVTSRDTDTQYF. As DNA, the CDR3 is TGTGCCAGCAGCGTTACTTCCAGGGACACAGATACGCAGTATTTT.

The sample holds a few counts of this clonotype. The V call is TRBV12-3 or TRBV12-4, the J call TRBJ2-2, with no clear D. The CDR3 length is 12 residues. Trimming stripped 7 bases from V and 6 bases from J, with 9 bases between. The chain's CDR3 is CASTPRSGELFF. The CDR3 DNA is TGTGCCAGCACCCCCCGGTCCGGGGAGCTGTTTTTT.

This clonotype was observed many times. The V and J genes are TRBV12-5 and TRBJ2-1; 7 bases align to TRBD1. V lost 6 bases to trimming and J lost 4 bases; unmatched junction nucleotides: 12. The CDR3 loop spans 16 amino acids. Germline CDR1 reads LGHNT; CDR2 reads FRNRAP. For the CDR3, the DNA is TGTGCTAGTGGGCCTGAAGGACAGGCTACTTACAATGAGCAGTTCTTC. Amino acid sequence: CASGPEGQATYNEQFF.

The chain carries TRBV4-1 and TRBJ1-2; 9 bases align to TRBD1. The CDR3 runs to 15 residues. V shed 3 bases, J shed 3 bases, and the junction held 5 bases outside the gene matches. Germline lookup yields CDR1 MGHRA and CDR2 YSYEKL. The CDR3 DNA reads as TGCGCCAGCAGCCAGTGGCGGGACAGGGACTATGGCTACACCTTC. Translated: CASSQWRDRDYGYTF.

In this sample, this clonotype is medium-sized. The chain uses TRBV27 and TRBJ2-4; 7 positions match TRBD1. Germline CDR1 is MNHEY and CDR2 is SMNVEV (reference sequence). There are 13 residues in the CDR3. The V and J ends lost 6 bases and 7 bases, in that order; junction bases with no gene match: 6. DNA for the CDR3: TGTGCCAGCAGAACAGGGGCGAGTAACATTCAGTACTTC. Its translation is CASRTGASNIQYF.

This clonotype was seen ten or more times. The gene calls are TRBV29-1 and TRBJ1-1; no clear D gene. CDR1 is SQVTM and CDR2 is ANQGSEA in the germline V gene. V gave up 7 bases and J gave up 1 base, with 10 bases separating them. There are 12 residues in the CDR3. CDR3 loop: CSARERNTEAFF. The CDR3 nucleotides read TGCAGCGCGAGGGAACGGAACACTGAAGCTTTCTTT.

This clonotype was seen many times. V and J are TRBV30 and TRBJ1-5, with D possibly TRBD1 on 5 matching bases. CDR1 and CDR2 from the germline V gene are GTSNPN and SVGIG (reference sequence). Between the trimmed V and J ends, which lost 1 base and 6 bases, there was a span of 13 bases. The CDR3 spans 14 residues. The chain's CDR3 is CAWSARLGGQPQHF. The CDR3 region has the DNA TGTGCCTGGAGTGCTCGCCTGGGGGGTCAGCCCCAGCATTTT.

This clonotype was observed many times. This chain uses TRBV20-1 with TRBJ1-2, with TRBD1 as a possible D gene (5 bases). V lost 0 bases to trimming and J lost 6 bases, with 8 bases between them. The V gene's germline CDR1 is DFQATT and CDR2 SNEGSKA (reference sequence). The CDR3 has 12 amino acids. The CDR3: CSAREGDHGYTF. The CDR3 nucleotides are TGCAGTGCTAGAGAGGGGGACCATGGCTACACCTTC.

This clonotype was observed many times. The chain couples TRBV27 to TRBJ2-2; 8 positions agree with TRBD1. The CDR3 length is 15 residues. Germline CDR1 MNHEY, CDR2 SMNVEV (reference sequence). V lost 5 bases, J lost 2 bases, and 4 bases stayed unmatched. The CDR3 protein is CASSGRGLNTGELFF. The CDR3 DNA follows: TGTGCCAGCAGTGGCAGGGGGCTAAACACCGGGGAGCTGTTTTTT.

This clonotype was counted ten times or more. The chain recombines TRBV6-2 or TRBV6-3 with TRBJ1-1; 9 nucleotides line up with TRBD1. J gave up 4 bases and V 11 bases, and 11 bases lay outside the gene matches. Per the germline V gene, CDR1 is MNHEY and CDR2 is SVGEGT. The CDR3 has 14 amino acids. In DNA form, the CDR3 reads TGTGCCGTTTACCGGGACAGGGCCTCCACTGAAGCTTTCTTT. It specifies CAVYRDRASTEAFF.

In its sample, this clonotype was seen a few times. The rearrangement uses TRBV29-1 and TRBJ1-2; 10 bases agree with TRBD1. V gave up 4 bases and J gave up 2 bases; unmatched junction bases: 1. The CDR3 runs to 13 residues. CDR1 is SQVTM, CDR2 ANQGSEA, per germline. The CDR3 DNA follows: TGCAGCGTTGGGGGACAGGGGAACTATGGCTACACCTTC. As protein: CSVGGQGNYGYTF. The complete variable domain, with remaining parts taken from reference TRBV29-1 and TRBJ1-2, reads SAVISQKPSRDICQRGTSLTIQCQVDSQVTMMFWYRQQPGQSLTLIATANQGSEATYESGFVIDKFPISRPNLTFSTLTVSNMSPEDSSIYLCSVGGQGNYGYTFGSGTRLTVV.

This clonotype was counted many times. This chain links TRBV12-5 with TRBJ2-5, with 12 bases that match TRBD1. This CDR3 region has 16 residues. Germline trimming cut 4 bases from V and 1 base from J; bases unmatched to any gene: 4. CDR1 is LGHNT, CDR2 FRNRAP, per germline. This CDR3 is CASGSGTGGPQETQYF. The CDR3, as DNA: TGTGCTAGTGGTTCCGGGACAGGGGGCCCCCAAGAGACCCAGTACTTC. Combining the CDR3 with reference TRBV12-5 and TRBJ2-5 gives the whole variable domain DARVTQTPRHKVTEMGQEVTMRCQPILGHNTVFWYRQTMMQGLELLAYFRNRAPLDDSGMPKDRFSAEMPDATLATLKIQPSEPRDSAVYFCASGSGTGGPQETQYFGPGTRLLVL.

The chain uses TRBV6-2 or TRBV6-3 and TRBJ2-1, with D possibly being TRBD1 or TRBD2 (5 bases each). Germline values: CDR1 MNHEY, CDR2 SVGEGT. The CDR3 totals 13 residues. V was trimmed by 5 bases and J by 9 bases, leaving 14 bases between them. The CDR3 DNA reads TGTGCCAGCAGTCCAGGGAACCGGGGTGAGCAGTTCTTC. Its protein is CASSPGNRGEQFF.

The V and J genes are TRBV6-5 and TRBJ1-5; 10 nucleotides align to TRBD1. The CDR3 length is 15 residues. Trimming removed 0 bases from V and 5 bases from J; junction bases left unmatched: 1. Germline V CDR1 and CDR2: MNHEY, SVGAGI. CDR3 nucleotide sequence: TGTGCCAGCAGTTACTCCGGGACAGGGGATCAGCCCCAGCATTTT. It specifies CASSYSGTGDQPQHF.

This clonotype was counted at least ten times. The chain links TRBV6-2 or TRBV6-3 to TRBJ1-2; maybe TRBD1 (6 bases). CDR3 size: 15 residues. Germline-derived CDR1 and CDR2 are MNHEY and SVGEGT. The ends were cut back, 0 bases at V and 2 bases at J, with 10 bases in the middle. The CDR3 coding sequence is TGTGCCAGCAGTTACTCGGGGGCAGTAAACTATGGCTACACCTTC. Translation gives CASSYSGAVNYGYTF.

This clonotype came up a few times. The chain combines TRBV2 with TRBJ2-1; D uncertain. In germline, CDR1 is SNHLY, CDR2 FYNNEI. V gave up 6 bases and J gave up 0 bases, with 12 bases separating them. The CDR3 has 15 amino acids. This chain's CDR3 is CASRLDLGSYNEQFF. The CDR3 nucleotides read TGTGCCAGCAGGTTGGACCTGGGCTCCTACAATGAGCAGTTCTTC.

This clonotype was observed a handful of times. The chain links TRBV2 to TRBJ2-5; tentative D call: TRBD1 (5 bases). The V end was cut by 4 bases, the J end by 5 bases, with 14 bases between. Germline loops: CDR1 SNHLY, CDR2 FYNNEI. This CDR3 has 14 amino acids. The CDR3 sequence: CASSGQGSRETQYF. The CDR3 coding sequence is TGTGCCAGCAGTGGGCAGGGTTCAAGGGAGACCCAGTACTTC.

This clonotype was recorded at least ten times. The gene calls are TRBV25-1 and TRBJ2-5; D gene unclear. The V gene lost 4 bases and the J gene lost 3 bases, with 3 bases spanning the gap. This CDR3 spans 11 amino acids. Germline CDR1 is MGHDK and CDR2 is SYGVNS. This CDR3 is CASSAKETQYF. The CDR3 nucleotides read TGTGCCAGCAGTGCGAAAGAGACCCAGTACTTC.

Points on this clonotype: This may arise from a read error, as a much more abundant clone is one base away. J is TRBJ2-1 and V is TRBV19, with a possible D match to TRBD1 (5 bases). The J call is in doubt because the DNA end fits TRBJ2-7 better. The CDR3 consists of 14 residues. The germline gives CDR1 LNHDA, CDR2 SQIVND (reference sequence). CDR3 region: CASSIPVGAREQYF. The CDR3 DNA is TGTGCCAGTAGTATCCCAGTAGGGGCCCGGGAGCAGTACTTC.

A few counts support this clonotype. J is TRBJ1-2 and V is TRBV18, with TRBD1 identical over 8 bases. CDR3 size: 13 residues. Losses at the gene ends were 4 bases for V and 6 bases for J; bases not matched to a gene: 4. Germline V gives CDR1 KGHSH, CDR2 LQKENI. The CDR3 loop reads CASSRIQGDGYTF. In nucleotides, the CDR3 is TGTGCCAGCTCACGCATACAGGGGGATGGCTACACCTTC.

A few counts support this clonotype. The rearrangement uses TRBV29-1 and TRBJ1-1; the D gene is possibly TRBD1 (5 bases). The ends were cut back, 7 bases at V and 0 bases at J, with 12 bases in the middle. Germline values: CDR1 SQVTM, CDR2 ANQGSEA. The CDR3 covers 13 residues. The CDR3 DNA reads TGCAGCGGAACCAGGGCGATGAACACTGAAGCTTTCTTT. Translated: CSGTRAMNTEAFF.

This clonotype was found many times. The chain joins TRBV5-1 to TRBJ2-2; 8 bases line up with TRBD2. CDR1 is SGHRS and CDR2 is YFSETQ in the germline V gene. CDR3 size: 15 residues. V shed 2 bases and J 1 base; nucleotides not matched to a gene: 1. The DNA for the CDR3 is TGCGCCAGCAGCTTAGCGGGAGAGAACACCGGGGAGCTGTTTTTT. It is translated as CASSLAGENTGELFF.

The V and J genes are TRBV7-3 and TRBJ2-3; TRBD2 agrees at 9 bases. The CDR3 extends over 15 amino acids. CDR1 SGHTA and CDR2 FQGTGA come from the germline V gene. The junction had 9 bases not matched to a gene; V was cut back by 8 bases and J by 3 bases. CDR3 sequence: CASRAGGLGTDTQYF. The CDR3 nucleotides are TGTGCCAGCCGGGCGGGAGGGCTCGGGACAGATACGCAGTATTTT.

This rearrangement joins TRBV5-1 to TRBJ1-5; D may be TRBD1 (6 bases). V was trimmed by 0 bases and J by 5 bases, leaving 6 bases between them. CDR3 length: 13 amino acids. Germline V gene sequence: CDR1 SGHRS, CDR2 YFSETQ. In DNA form, the CDR3 reads TGCGCCAGCAGCTTGGCAGGGGATCAGCCCCAGCATTTT. Translating it yields CASSLAGDQPQHF.